This T cell receptor beta chain was retrieved from a study of cytomegalovirus exposure and HLA in healthy donors. Broader study findings: Researchers counted around 180 TCR beta chains as cytomegalovirus-associated. For TCR beta chains, V- and J-gene trimming was later linked to a missense DCLRE1C variant.

Trimming shortened V by 1 base and J by 5 bases, and 11 bases separated the two germline ends. Germline assignment: CDR1 MGHRA and CDR2 YSYEKL. This CDR3 comprises 14 residues. Comments on this clone: Its cognate antigen is unknown.

PCR was performed using 60 Vbeta and 13 Jbeta primers. Sequenced by immunoSEQ multiplex PCR; TCRdb stores in-frame clones only, minus some. The sample carries 210,000 or so clones, around 86% recorded once. V and J are TRBV4-1 and TRBJ1-1; no clear D gene. Sequencing was done on a sample of PBMCs. This clonotype was obtained from a woman aged 50 to 60 in good health and CMV-seropositive. The CDR3 DNA reads as TGCGCCAGCAGCCAAGTGTGGGGAGGGACTGAAGCTTTCTTT. Its protein product is CASSQVWGGTEAFF.